The table lists the clone carrying this T cell receptor beta chain with a few counts. Original methodology: Cell counts per sample came from amplifying reference gene primers. The protocol was immunoSEQ multiplex PCR, while the TCRdb copy is restricted to in-frame clones and leaves out a portion. From that table come the V and J calls and clone size; the DNA was used to work out D and trimming. The data show about 84,000 clones, 60% to 75% seen once. The data belong to a study of blood T cell repertoires in COVID-19. Study at large: Spain, Italy and the United States supplied samples that represented acute and convalescent COVID-19. PBMCs, B-cell-depleted T cells, or T cells provided the cDNA or gDNA that made up the material.

The CDR3 length is 13 residues. V was shortened by 5 bases and J by 4 bases, with 10 bases between the two germline ends. The germline V gene has CDR1 SGHTA and CDR2 FQGTGA. The chain links TRBV7-3 to TRBJ2-3, with a tentative D call TRBD2 (6 bases). The source material was peripheral blood. The sequence was collected from a man aged 45-65 years with active or convalescent COVID-19. The CDR3 sequence: CASSLGGADTQYF. The DNA for the CDR3 is TGTGCCAGCAGCCTTGGAGGGGCAGATACGCAGTATTTT.